The source of this T cell receptor (beta chain) is a study of T cells in tuberculosis. Turning to the study itself: In South Africa, adults with active tuberculosis were compared with IGRA-negative and latently infected IGRA-positive adolescents.

Note on this clone: The antigen remains unidentified.

Study-level results: Active tuberculosis TCR-alpha repertoires lay closer to GMM-specific TCRs than IGRA-negative controls, suggesting clonal expansion. Shorter CDR3-alpha in active tuberculosis partly drove smaller distances.

Per the germline V gene, CDR1 is MNHEY and CDR2 is SVGAGI. V was pared by 7 bases and J by 1 base, with 11 bases between. The CDR3 runs to 15 residues. Data came from immunoSEQ multiplex PCR; TCRdb stores just in-frame clones and leaves some out. The sample lists over 40,000 clones, 90% to 95% occurring once. The chain joins TRBV6-5 to TRBJ2-6; D is perhaps TRBD2 (5 bases). The receptor's source is a donor under 30 with latent tuberculosis or without tuberculosis infection. The sample comprised PBMCs. Here the CDR3 reads CASTGGISGANVLTF. The CDR3 bases are TGTGCCAGCACCGGAGGCATTTCTGGGGCCAACGTCCTGACTTTC.